Following are 11 T cell receptor beta chains from one sample sequenced in a study of cytomegalovirus exposure and HLA in healthy donors. Some clones are missing from TCRdb's copy, which holds only in-frame ones; the method was immunoSEQ multiplex PCR. The sample records some 140,000 clones, approximately 89% being singletons. The source material was PBMCs. The receptors shown here come from a woman between 18 and 29 years old in good health and CMV-seropositive.

This chain's CDR3 is CASSYFVIQNTEAFF. The DNA for the CDR3 is TGTGCCAGCAGTTACTTCGTGATACAAAACACTGAAGCTTTCTTT. The chain carries TRBV6-5 and TRBJ1-1; D not certain. Germline CDR1 MNHEY, CDR2 SVGAGI. CDR3 length: 15 residues. The V and J ends lost 1 base and 2 bases respectively, with 11 bases between them.

J is TRBJ1-1 and V is TRBV28, with D possibly TRBD1 on 5 matching bases. The germline V gene has CDR1 MDHEN and CDR2 SYDVKM. The CDR3 contains 14 residues. V dropped 1 base and J dropped 1 base, with 7 bases sitting between them. The CDR3 DNA sequence: TGTGCCAGCAGTTTATACAGGCGGAACACTGAAGCTTTCTTT. The encoded protein is CASSLYRRNTEAFF.

The CDR3 is CASSEPTRQGNEQFF. CDR3 in DNA: TGTGCCAGCAGTGAACCCACTCGACAGGGCAATGAGCAGTTCTTC. The rearrangement uses TRBV2 and TRBJ2-1, with 7 bases fitting TRBD1. Germline V gene sequence: CDR1 SNHLY, CDR2 FYNNEI. The length of the CDR3 is 15 residues. V was pared by 2 bases and J by 6 bases, with 7 bases of the junction left unmatched.

The chain recombines TRBV18 with TRBJ1-2; tentatively, D is TRBD1 (5 bases). Germline assignment: CDR1 KGHSH and CDR2 LQKENI. The CDR3 is 13 amino acids. The V gene lost 2 bases and the J gene lost 3 bases, with 7 bases spanning the gap. CDR3 residues: CASSPSRDYGYTF. CDR3 nucleotide sequence: TGTGCCAGCTCACCATCCAGGGACTATGGCTACACCTTC.

The V and J genes are TRBV6-5 and TRBJ1-1; TRBD1 might be the D (5 bases). The V end was cut by 5 bases, the J end by 0 bases, with 13 bases between. This CDR3 spans 15 amino acids. The germline CDR1 and CDR2 sequences are MNHEY and SVGAGI. CDR3 DNA sequence: TGTGCCAGCAGTCTGACAGCCCCCGTGAACACTGAAGCTTTCTTT. Translation gives CASSLTAPVNTEAFF.

This clone was observed a few times. The J gene is TRBJ1-2, the V gene TRBV4-2; weak D call: TRBD1 (5 bases). This CDR3 is built from 13 residues. Germline V CDR1 and CDR2: LGHNA, YNFKEQ. Trimming left V 2 bases short and J 3 bases short, with 7 bases between. The CDR3: CASSQQGDYGYTF. The CDR3 DNA reads as TGTGCCAGCAGCCAACAAGGGGACTATGGCTACACCTTC.

The CDR3 region is CASSPRGTMHYEQYF. CDR3 DNA: TGTGCCAGCAGCCCTCGAGGGACTATGCACTACGAGCAGTACTTC. V is TRBV14 and J is TRBJ2-7, with TRBD2 matching over 7 bases. There are 15 residues in the CDR3. Germline CDR1 reads SGHDN; CDR2 reads FVKESK. V dropped 4 bases and J dropped 3; count of bases not matched to a gene: 9.

This rearrangement joins TRBV4-1 to TRBJ1-2; tentative D call: TRBD1 (5 bases). The germline gives CDR1 MGHRA, CDR2 YSYEKL. Deletions cut 0 bases from V and 1 base from J, with 12 bases between. The CDR3 consists of 16 residues. CDR3 protein: CASSQEQGMVNYGYTF. The DNA of the CDR3 is TGCGCCAGCAGCCAAGAGCAGGGAATGGTTAACTATGGCTACACCTTC.

J is TRBJ1-3 and V is TRBV5-1; maybe TRBD1 (5 bases). V was clipped by 1 base and J by 1 base, with 9 bases between them. The CDR3 has 15 residues. Germline CDR1 reads SGHRS; CDR2 reads YFSETQ. This chain's CDR3 is CASSLSGGSGNTIYF. Written as DNA, the CDR3 is TGCGCCAGCAGCTTGTCTGGGGGGTCTGGAAACACCATATATTTT. Full variable domain (rest looked up from reference TRBV5-1 and TRBJ1-3): KAGVTQTPRYLIKTRGQQVTLSCSPISGHRSVSWYQQTPGQGLQFLFEYFSETQRNKGNFPGRFSGRQFSNSRSEMNVSTLELGDSALYLCASSLSGGSGNTIYFGEGSWLTVV.

The rearrangement joins TRBV6-1 to TRBJ1-5; 9 nucleotides line up with TRBD1. Looked up from germline, CDR1 is MNHNS and CDR2 is SASEGT. V trimming: 6 bases; J trimming: 5 bases; junction bases outside the gene matches: 5. The CDR3 consists of 14 residues. CDR3 region: CASSYGTGYQPQHF. CDR3 sequence (DNA): TGTGCCAGCAGCTACGGGACAGGGTATCAGCCCCAGCATTTT.

The genes are TRBV27 and TRBJ1-4; D gene ambiguous. Per the germline V gene, CDR1 is MNHEY and CDR2 is SMNVEV (reference sequence). This CDR3 is 15 amino acids long. V was trimmed by 8 bases and J by 0 bases, leaving 13 bases between them. CDR3 DNA sequence: TGTGCCAGCGCTTTAGCTGTTGCAACTAATGAAAAACTGTTTTTT. Translation gives CASALAVATNEKLFF.